This entry is about one T cell receptor beta chain. Authors' analysis steps: Amplification of reference gene primers was used by the study to estimate nucleated cell counts. Sequenced by immunoSEQ multiplex PCR; TCRdb stores in-frame clones only, minus some. The V and J calls and clone size are taken from that table; D and trimming were inferred from the DNA. The table lists 260,000 or so clones, approximately 80% of them singletons. The data originate from a study of blood T cell repertoires in COVID-19. Study details: Samples taken during acute and convalescent COVID-19 were collected in the United States, Italy and Spain.

The sample was peripheral blood. The receptor was derived from a human donor in a cohort sampled during active COVID-19.

This CDR3 is CSVEDRDSYEQYF. The CDR3 region has the DNA TGCAGCGTTGAGGACAGGGACTCCTACGAGCAGTACTTC. The chain links TRBV29-1 to TRBJ2-7, with 8 bases lining up with TRBD1. The trim removed 3 bases at V and 0 bases at J, leaving 1 base unmatched. CDR3 length: 13 residues. Germline V CDR1 and CDR2: SQVTM, ANQGSEA.